This TCR beta chain was identified during a study of response to subunit inactivated influenza vaccine. Many counts were recorded for this clonotype. Its specificity is unknown. Study results and limitations: T cells newly recruited by each seasonal influenza vaccination are few, the authors suggested.

Trimming removed 5 bases from V and 2 bases from J, with 9 bases in between. Germline V gene data show CDR1 as MNHNS and CDR2 as SASEGT. The length of the CDR3 is 13 residues. In TCRdb, the RT-PCR reads were re-called with MiXCR into one record per CDR3 protein. The sample holds a few hundred thousand distinct CDR3 sequences, around 7.7% seen once. The clonotype comes from a man aged 45 to 70 who received an inactivated influenza vaccine. The chain employs TRBV6-1 and TRBJ1-2; D is uncertain. The sequenced sample was PBMCs from blood, obtained around 25 months after vaccination. CDR3 DNA: TGTGCCAGCAGTAGCACACAGAACTATGGCTACACCTTC. Protein product: CASSSTQNYGYTF.